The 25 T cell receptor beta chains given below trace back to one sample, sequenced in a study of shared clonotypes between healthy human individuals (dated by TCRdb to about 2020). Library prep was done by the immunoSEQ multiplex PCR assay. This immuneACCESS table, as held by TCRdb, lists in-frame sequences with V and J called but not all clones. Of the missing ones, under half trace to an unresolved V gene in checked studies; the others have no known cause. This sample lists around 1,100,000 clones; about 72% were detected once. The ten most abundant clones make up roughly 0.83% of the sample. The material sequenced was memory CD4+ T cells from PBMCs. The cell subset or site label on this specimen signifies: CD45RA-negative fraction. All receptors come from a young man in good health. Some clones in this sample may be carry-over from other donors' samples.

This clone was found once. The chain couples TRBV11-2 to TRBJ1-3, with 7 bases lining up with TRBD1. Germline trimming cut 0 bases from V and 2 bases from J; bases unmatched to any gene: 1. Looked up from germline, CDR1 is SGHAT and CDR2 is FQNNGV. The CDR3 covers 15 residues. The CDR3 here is CASSLDRGAGNTIYF. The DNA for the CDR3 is TGTGCCAGCAGCTTAGACAGGGGGGCTGGAAACACCATATATTTT.

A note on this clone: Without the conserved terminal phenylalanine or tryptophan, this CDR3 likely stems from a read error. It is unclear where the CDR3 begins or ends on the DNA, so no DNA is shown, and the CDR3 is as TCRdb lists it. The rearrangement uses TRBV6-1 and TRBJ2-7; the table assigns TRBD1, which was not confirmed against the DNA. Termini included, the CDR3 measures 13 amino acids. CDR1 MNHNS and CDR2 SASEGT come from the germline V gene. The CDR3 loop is CASYWTGVDERYL.

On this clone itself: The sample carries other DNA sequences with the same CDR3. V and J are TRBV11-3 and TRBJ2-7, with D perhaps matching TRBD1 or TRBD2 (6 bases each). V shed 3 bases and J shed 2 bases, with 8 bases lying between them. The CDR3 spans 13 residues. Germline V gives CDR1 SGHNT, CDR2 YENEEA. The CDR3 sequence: CASSFGGTYEQYF. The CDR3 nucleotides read TGTGCCAGCAGCTTCGGGGGCACCTACGAGCAGTACTTC.

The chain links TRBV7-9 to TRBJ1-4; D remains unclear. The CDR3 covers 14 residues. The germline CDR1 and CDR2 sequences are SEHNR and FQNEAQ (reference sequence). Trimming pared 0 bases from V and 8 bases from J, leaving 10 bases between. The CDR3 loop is CASSLAAAEEKLFF. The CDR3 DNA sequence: TGTGCCAGCAGCTTAGCGGCTGCCGAAGAAAAACTGTTTTTT.

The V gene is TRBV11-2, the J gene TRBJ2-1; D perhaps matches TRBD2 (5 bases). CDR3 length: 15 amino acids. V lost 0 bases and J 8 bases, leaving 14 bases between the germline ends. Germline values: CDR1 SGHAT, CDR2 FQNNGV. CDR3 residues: CASSLEVGVGYEQFF. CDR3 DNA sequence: TGTGCCAGCAGCTTAGAGGTGGGAGTAGGCTATGAGCAGTTCTTC.

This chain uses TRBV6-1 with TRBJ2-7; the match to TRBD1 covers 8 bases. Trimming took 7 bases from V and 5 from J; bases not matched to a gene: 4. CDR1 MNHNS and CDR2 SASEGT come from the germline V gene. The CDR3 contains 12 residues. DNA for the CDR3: TGTGCCAGCACGGCAGGGGGCAACGAGCAGTACTTC. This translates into CASTAGGNEQYF.

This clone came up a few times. CDR3 residues: CASSFRGKPEAFF. The CDR3 nucleotides are TGTGCCAGCAGCTTCCGGGGGAAGCCTGAAGCTTTCTTT. The V gene is TRBV5-6, the J gene TRBJ1-1, with a tentative D call TRBD1 (5 bases). This CDR3 is 13 amino acids long. Trimming pared 2 bases from V and 6 bases from J, leaving 11 bases between. Germline CDR1 and CDR2: SGHDT and YYEEEE.

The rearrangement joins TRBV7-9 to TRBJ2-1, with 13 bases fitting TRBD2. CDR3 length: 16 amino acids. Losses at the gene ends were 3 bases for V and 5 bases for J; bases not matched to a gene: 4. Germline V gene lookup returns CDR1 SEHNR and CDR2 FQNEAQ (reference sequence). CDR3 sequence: CASSLGLAGNDNEQFF. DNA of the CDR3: TGTGCCAGCAGCTTGGGACTAGCGGGAAATGACAATGAGCAGTTCTTC.

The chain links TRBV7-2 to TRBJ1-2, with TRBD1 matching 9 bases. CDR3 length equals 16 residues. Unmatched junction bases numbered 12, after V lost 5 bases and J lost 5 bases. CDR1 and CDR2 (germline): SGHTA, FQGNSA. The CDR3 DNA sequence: TGTGCCAGCAGCACCGACGGGACAGGGAGATTTTATGGCTACACCTTC. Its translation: CASSTDGTGRFYGYTF.

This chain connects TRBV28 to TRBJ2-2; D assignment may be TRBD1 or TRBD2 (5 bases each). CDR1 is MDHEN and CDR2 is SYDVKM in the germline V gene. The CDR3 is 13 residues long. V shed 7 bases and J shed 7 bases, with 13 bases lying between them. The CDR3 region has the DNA TGTGCCAGCAATCGGGGAAGGGGCGGGGAGCTGTTTTTT. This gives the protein CASNRGRGGELFF.

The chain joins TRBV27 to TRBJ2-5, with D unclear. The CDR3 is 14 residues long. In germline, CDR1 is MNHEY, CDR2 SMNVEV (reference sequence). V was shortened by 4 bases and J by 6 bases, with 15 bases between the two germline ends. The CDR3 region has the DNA TGTGCCAGCAGTTCCCCATTGGCCGGAAAGACCCAGTACTTC. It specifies CASSSPLAGKTQYF.

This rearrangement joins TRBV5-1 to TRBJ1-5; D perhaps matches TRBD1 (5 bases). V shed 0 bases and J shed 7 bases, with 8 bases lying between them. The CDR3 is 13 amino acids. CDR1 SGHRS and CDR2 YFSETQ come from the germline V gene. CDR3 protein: CASSLEGRQPQHF. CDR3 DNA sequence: TGCGCCAGCAGCTTGGAGGGGAGGCAGCCCCAGCATTTT.

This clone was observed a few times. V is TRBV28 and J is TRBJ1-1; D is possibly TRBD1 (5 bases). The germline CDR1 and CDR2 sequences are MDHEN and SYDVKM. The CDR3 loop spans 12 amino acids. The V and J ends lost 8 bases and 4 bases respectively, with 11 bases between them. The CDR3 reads CASDGGGTEAFF. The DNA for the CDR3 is TGTGCCAGCGACGGGGGAGGCACTGAAGCTTTCTTT.

The CDR3 DNA sequence: TGTGCCACCAGCAGAGGCAGTGGGGGGCGCGTGGAGACCCAGTACTTC. Translation: CATSRGSGGRVETQYF. The gene calls are TRBV15 and TRBJ2-5; D could derive from TRBD1 or TRBD2 (6 bases each). The CDR3 runs to 16 residues. The germline V gene encodes CDR1 LNHNV and CDR2 YYDKDF (reference sequence). Trimming removed 1 base from V and 5 bases from J, with 17 bases in between. The whole variable domain, remainder taken from reference TRBV15 and TRBJ2-5, is DAMVIQNPRYQVTQFGKPVTLSCSQTLNHNVMYWYQQKSSQAPKLLFHYYDKDFNNEADTPDNFQSRRPNTSFCFLDIRSPGLGDTAMYLCATSRGSGGRVETQYFGPGTRLLVL.

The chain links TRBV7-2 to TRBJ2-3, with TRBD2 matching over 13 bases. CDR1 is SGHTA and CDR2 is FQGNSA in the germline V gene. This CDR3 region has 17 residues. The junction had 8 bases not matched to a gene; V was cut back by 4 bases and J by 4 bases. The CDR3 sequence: CASSYRTSGSVADTQYF. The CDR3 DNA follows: TGTGCCAGCAGCTACCGGACTAGCGGGAGTGTCGCAGATACGCAGTATTTT.

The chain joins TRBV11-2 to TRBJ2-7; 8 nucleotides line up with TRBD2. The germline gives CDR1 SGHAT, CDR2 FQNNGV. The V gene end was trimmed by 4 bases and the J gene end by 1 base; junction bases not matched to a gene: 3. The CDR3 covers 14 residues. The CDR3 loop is CASSSTGGSYEQYF. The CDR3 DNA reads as TGTGCCAGCAGCTCAACGGGAGGGTCCTACGAGCAGTACTTC. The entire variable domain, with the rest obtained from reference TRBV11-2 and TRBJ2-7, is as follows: EAGVAQSPRYKIIEKRQSVAFWCNPISGHATLYWYQQILGQGPKLLIQFQNNGVVDDSQLPKDRFSAERLKGVDSTLKIQPAKLEDSAVYLCASSSTGGSYEQYFGPGTRLTVT.

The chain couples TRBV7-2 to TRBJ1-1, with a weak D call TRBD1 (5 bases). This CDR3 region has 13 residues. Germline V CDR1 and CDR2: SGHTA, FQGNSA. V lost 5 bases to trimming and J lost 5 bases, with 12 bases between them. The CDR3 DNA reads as TGTGCCAGCAGCATTAAAGAGGGGACTGAAGCTTTCTTT. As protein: CASSIKEGTEAFF. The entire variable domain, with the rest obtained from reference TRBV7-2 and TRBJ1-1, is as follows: GAGVSQSPSNKVTEKGKDVELRCDPISGHTALYWYRQSLGQGLEFLIYFQGNSAPDKSGLPSDRFSAERTGGSVSTLTIQRTQQEDSAVYLCASSIKEGTEAFFGQGTRLTVV.

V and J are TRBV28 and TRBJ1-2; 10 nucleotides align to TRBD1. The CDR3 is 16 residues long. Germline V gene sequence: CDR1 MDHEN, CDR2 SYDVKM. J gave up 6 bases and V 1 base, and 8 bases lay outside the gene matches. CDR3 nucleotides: TGTGCCAGCAGTTTATTCCACCTGGGACAGGGGAATGGCTACACCTTC. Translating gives CASSLFHLGQGNGYTF.

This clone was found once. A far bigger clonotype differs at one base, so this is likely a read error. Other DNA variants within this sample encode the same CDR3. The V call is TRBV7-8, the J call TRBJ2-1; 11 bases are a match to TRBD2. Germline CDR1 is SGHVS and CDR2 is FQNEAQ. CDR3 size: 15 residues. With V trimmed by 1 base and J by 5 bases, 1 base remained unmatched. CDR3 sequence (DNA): TGTGCCAGCAGCTTAGGACTAGCGGGAAACAATGAGCAGTTCTTC. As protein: CASSLGLAGNNEQFF.

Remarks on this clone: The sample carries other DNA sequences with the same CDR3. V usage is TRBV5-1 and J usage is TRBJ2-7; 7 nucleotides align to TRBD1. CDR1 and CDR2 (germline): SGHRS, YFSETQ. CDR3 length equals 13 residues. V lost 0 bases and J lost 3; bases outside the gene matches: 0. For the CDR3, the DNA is TGCGCCAGCAGCTTGGACAGGGGCTACGAGCAGTACTTC. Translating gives CASSLDRGYEQYF. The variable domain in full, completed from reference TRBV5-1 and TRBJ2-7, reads KAGVTQTPRYLIKTRGQQVTLSCSPISGHRSVSWYQQTPGQGLQFLFEYFSETQRNKGNFPGRFSGRQFSNSRSEMNVSTLELGDSALYLCASSLDRGYEQYFGPGTRLTVT.

The CDR3 reads CASSFVSAYTDTQYF. DNA for the CDR3: TGTGCCAGCAGCTTTGTATCGGCATACACAGATACGCAGTATTTT. The chain uses TRBV5-6 and TRBJ2-3, with no clear D. The CDR3 loop spans 15 amino acids. Germline V gene sequence: CDR1 SGHDT, CDR2 YYEEEE. Trimming shortened V by 2 bases and J by 2 bases, and 12 bases separated the two germline ends.

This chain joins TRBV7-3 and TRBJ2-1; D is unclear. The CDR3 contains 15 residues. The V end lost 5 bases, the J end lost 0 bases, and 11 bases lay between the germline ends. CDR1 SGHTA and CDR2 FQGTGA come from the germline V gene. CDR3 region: CASSPRQSSYNEQFF. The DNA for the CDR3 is TGTGCCAGCAGCCCCCGTCAGAGCTCCTACAATGAGCAGTTCTTC.

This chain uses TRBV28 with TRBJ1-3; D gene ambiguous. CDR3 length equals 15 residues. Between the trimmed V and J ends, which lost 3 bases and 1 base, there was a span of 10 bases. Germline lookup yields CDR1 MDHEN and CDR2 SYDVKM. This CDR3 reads CASSFGTASGNTIYF. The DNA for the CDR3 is TGTGCCAGCAGTTTCGGCACAGCTTCTGGAAACACCATATATTTT.

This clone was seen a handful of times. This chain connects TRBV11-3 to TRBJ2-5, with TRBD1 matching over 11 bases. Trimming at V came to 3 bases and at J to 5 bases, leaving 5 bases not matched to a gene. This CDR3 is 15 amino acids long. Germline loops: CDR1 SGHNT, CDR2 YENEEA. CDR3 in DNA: TGTGCCAGCAGCTTTAGGACAGGGGGCAGGGAGACCCAGTACTTC. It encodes CASSFRTGGRETQYF.

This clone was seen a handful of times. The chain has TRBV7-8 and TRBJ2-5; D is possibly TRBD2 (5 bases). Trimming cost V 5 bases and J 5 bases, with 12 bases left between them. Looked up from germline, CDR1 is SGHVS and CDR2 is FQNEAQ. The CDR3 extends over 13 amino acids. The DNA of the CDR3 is TGTGCCAGCAGCGGAGTTAGGACTGAGACCCAGTACTTC. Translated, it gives CASSGVRTETQYF.